This T cell receptor (beta chain) appears in the sequencing data of a study of OX40 agonist ivuxolimab in advanced cancers. Study conclusions and caveats: By week 6 at 0.1 to 3.0 mg/kg, blood CD4+ and CD8+ T cells had expanded clonally.

TCRdb's copy holds only in-frame clones and misses some; the assay was immunoSEQ multiplex PCR. The sample has approximately 100,000 clones; roughly 88% are singletons. Points on this clone: Its specificity is unknown.

This clonotype originated in an adult with an advanced solid tumor such as melanoma, head and neck, liver or kidney cancer. The sequences come from CD4+ or CD8+ T cells sorted from blood, collected in a trial of the OX40 agonist ivuxolimab.

CDR3: CASSVGQGARETQYF. The CDR3 region has the DNA TGTGCCAGCAGCGTAGGACAGGGGGCGAGAGAGACCCAGTACTTC. This chain connects TRBV9 to TRBJ2-5, with 10 nucleotides matching TRBD1. The junction had 3 bases not matched to a gene; V was cut back by 0 bases and J by 4 bases. Germline assignment: CDR1 SGDLS and CDR2 YYNGEE. The CDR3 totals 15 residues.